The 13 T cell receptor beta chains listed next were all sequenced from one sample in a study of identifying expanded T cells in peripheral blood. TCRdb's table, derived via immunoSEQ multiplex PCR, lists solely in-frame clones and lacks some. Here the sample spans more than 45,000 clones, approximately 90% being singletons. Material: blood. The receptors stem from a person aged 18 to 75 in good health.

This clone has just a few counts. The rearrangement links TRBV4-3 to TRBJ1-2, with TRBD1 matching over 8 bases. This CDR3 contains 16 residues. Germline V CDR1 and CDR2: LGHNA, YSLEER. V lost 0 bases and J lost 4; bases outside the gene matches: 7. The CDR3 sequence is CASSQDPLTGAYGYTF. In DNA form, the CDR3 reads TGCGCCAGCAGCCAAGACCCATTGACAGGGGCCTATGGCTACACCTTC.

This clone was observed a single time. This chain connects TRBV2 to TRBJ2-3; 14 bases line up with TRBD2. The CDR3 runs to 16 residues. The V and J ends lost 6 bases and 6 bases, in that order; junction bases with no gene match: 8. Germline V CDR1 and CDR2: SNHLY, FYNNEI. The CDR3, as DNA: TGTGCCAGCAGGGCCCCGGGACTAGCGGGGGAGGATACGCAGTATTTT. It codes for CASRAPGLAGEDTQYF.

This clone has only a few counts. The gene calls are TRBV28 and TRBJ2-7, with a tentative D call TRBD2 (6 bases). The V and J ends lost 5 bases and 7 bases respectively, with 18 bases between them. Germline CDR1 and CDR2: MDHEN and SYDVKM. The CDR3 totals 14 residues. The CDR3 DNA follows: TGTGCCAGCAGTAGGGACTCCGATCTAAGAGAGCAGTACTTC. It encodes CASSRDSDLREQYF.

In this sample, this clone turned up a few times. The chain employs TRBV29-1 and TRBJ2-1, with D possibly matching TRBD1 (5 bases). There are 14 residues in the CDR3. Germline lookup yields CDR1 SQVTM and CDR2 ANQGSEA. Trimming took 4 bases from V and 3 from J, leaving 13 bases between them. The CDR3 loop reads CSVVIRADYNEQFF. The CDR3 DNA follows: TGCAGCGTTGTGATCAGGGCGGACTACAATGAGCAGTTCTTC.

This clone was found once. The CDR3, as DNA: TGCGCCAGCAGCTTGGTACAGGGTCACGAGACCCAGTACTTC. Amino acids: CASSLVQGHETQYF. The chain couples TRBV5-1 to TRBJ2-5, with D maybe TRBD1 (6 bases). CDR1 is SGHRS and CDR2 is YFSETQ in the germline V gene. The CDR3 runs 14 residues. Trimming pared 0 bases from V and 5 bases from J, leaving 11 bases between. Based on the CDR3 plus reference TRBV5-1 and TRBJ2-5, the full variable domain is KAGVTQTPRYLIKTRGQQVTLSCSPISGHRSVSWYQQTPGQGLQFLFEYFSETQRNKGNFPGRFSGRQFSNSRSEMNVSTLELGDSALYLCASSLVQGHETQYFGPGTRLLVL.

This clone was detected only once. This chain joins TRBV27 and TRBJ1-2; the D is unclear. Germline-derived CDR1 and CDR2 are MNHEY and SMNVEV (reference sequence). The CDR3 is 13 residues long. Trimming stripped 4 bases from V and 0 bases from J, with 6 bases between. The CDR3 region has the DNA TGTGCCAGCAGTTCAGCGCCTAACTATGGCTACACCTTC. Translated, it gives CASSSAPNYGYTF.

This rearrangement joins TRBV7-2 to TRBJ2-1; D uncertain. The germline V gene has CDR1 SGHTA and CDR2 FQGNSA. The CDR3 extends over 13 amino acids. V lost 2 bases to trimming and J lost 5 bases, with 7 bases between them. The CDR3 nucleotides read TGTGCCAGCAGCTTAACCATAAACAATGAGCAGTTCTTC. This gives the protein CASSLTINNEQFF.

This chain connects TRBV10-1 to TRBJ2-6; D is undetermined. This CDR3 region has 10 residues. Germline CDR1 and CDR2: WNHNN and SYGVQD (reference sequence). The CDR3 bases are TGCTCCACGGGGGCCAACGTCCTGACTTTC. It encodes CSTGANVLTF.

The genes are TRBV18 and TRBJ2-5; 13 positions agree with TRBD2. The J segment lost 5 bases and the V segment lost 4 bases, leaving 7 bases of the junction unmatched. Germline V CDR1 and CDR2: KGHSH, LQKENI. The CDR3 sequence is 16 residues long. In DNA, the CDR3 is TGTGCCAGCTCACGGACTAGCGGGAGAGGGGGCGAGACCCAGTACTTC. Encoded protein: CASSRTSGRGGETQYF. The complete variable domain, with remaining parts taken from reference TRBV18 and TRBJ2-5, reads NAGVMQNPRHLVRRRGQEARLRCSPMKGHSHVYWYRQLPEEGLKFMVYLQKENIIDESGMPKERFSAEFPKEGPSILRIQQVVRGDSAAYFCASSRTSGRGGETQYFGPGTRLLVL.

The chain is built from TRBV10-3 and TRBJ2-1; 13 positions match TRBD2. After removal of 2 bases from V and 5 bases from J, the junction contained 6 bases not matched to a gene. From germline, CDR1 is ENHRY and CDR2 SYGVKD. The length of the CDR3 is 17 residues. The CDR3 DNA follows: TGTGCCATCAGTGAGCGCCCGGGACTAGCGGGGCACAATGAGCAGTTCTTC. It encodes CAISERPGLAGHNEQFF.

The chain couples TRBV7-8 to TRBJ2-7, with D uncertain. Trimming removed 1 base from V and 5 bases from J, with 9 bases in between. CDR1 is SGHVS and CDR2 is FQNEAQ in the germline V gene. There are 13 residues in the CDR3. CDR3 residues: CASSLERIHEQYF. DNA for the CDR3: TGTGCCAGCAGCTTAGAAAGGATACACGAGCAGTACTTC.

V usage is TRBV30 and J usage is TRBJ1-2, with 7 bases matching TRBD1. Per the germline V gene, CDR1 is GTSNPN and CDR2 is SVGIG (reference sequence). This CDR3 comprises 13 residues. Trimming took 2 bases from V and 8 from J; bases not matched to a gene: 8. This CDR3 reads CAWSRTGGRGYTF. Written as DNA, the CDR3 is TGTGCCTGGAGTCGGACAGGCGGCCGGGGCTACACCTTC.

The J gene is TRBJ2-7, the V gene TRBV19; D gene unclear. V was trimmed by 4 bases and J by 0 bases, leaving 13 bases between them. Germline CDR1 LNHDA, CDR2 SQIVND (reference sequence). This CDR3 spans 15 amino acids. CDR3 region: CASSNVGRSSYEQYF. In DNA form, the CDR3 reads TGTGCCAGTAGTAACGTCGGACGGAGCTCCTACGAGCAGTACTTC.